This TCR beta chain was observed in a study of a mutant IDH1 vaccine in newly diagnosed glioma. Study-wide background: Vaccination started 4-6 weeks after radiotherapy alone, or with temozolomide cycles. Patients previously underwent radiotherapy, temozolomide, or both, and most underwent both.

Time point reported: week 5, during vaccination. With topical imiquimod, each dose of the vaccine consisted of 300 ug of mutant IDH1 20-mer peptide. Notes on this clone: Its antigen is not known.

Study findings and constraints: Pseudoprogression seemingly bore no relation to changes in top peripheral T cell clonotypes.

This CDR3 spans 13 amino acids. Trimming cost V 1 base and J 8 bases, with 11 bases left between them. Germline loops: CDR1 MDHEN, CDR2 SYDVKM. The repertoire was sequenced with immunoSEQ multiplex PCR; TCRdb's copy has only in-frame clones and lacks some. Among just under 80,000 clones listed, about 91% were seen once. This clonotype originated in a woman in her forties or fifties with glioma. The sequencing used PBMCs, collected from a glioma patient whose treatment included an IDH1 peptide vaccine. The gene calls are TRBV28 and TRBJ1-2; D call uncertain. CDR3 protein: CASSLSIGRGYTF. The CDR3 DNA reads TGTGCCAGCAGTTTATCTATAGGGCGAGGCTACACCTTC.